This TCR beta chain was profiled in a study of shared clonotypes between healthy human individuals. CDR3 length equals 15 residues. Germline V gives CDR1 SGHRS, CDR2 YFSETQ. The ends were cut back, 6 bases at V and 5 bases at J, with 20 bases in the middle. The protocol was immunoSEQ multiplex PCR, while the TCRdb copy is restricted to in-frame clones and leaves out a portion. The sample holds around 690,000 clones, roughly 91% seen once. The TCR comes from a man between 18 and 29 years old in good health. Some clones in this sample may be carry-over from other donors' samples. The chain is built from TRBV5-1 and TRBJ2-5; D is possibly TRBD1 or TRBD2 (5 bases each). Source material: memory CD8+ T cells from PBMCs. Subset of the sample: CD45RO+ cells pooled with CCR7-negative TemRA cells. DNA of the CDR3: TGCGCCAGCACCCGAGGGGAGTTACGGTGGGAGACCCAGTACTTC. Protein product: CASTRGELRWETQYF.